The clone carrying this T cell receptor beta chain appeared a few times. The table came from immunoSEQ multiplex PCR; TCRdb's copy has only in-frame clones and leaves some out. The top ten clones hold 4.7% of a sample with 70,000 to 85,000 clones, around 84% of them seen once. This specimen belongs to a study of PD-L1 blockade in urothelial cancer. As for the study in general: Intravenous atezolizumab, 1,200 mg every 3 weeks, was begun by patients in the mid-2010s. Blood analysis took place 3 weeks (second dose) and 6 weeks after treatment start.

Pretreatment sampling and on-treatment sampling together yielded between 1 and 8 samples for each patient. This specimen was PBMCs, taken around atezolizumab (anti-PD-L1) treatment. The TCR was taken from a man in his 70s with urothelial cancer.

The CDR3 sequence: CASSRGTTKQYF. The CDR3 nucleotides are TGTGCCAGCAGCCGAGGGACTACAAAGCAGTACTTC. The gene calls are TRBV6-5 and TRBJ2-7; 7 nucleotides line up with TRBD2. The CDR3 runs 12 residues. CDR1 and CDR2 from the germline V gene are MNHEY and SVGAGI. V lost 6 bases, J lost 8 bases, and 7 bases stayed unmatched.